This T cell receptor (beta chain) came from a study of T cell repertoires in cytomegalovirus infection. Germline lookup yields CDR1 SGHVS and CDR2 FQNEAQ. The CDR3 is 17 residues long. The V end was cut by 0 bases, the J end by 0 bases, with 12 bases between. TCRdb re-derived calls from the reads in MiXCR, one entry per CDR3 protein. The repertoire holds some 480,000 distinct CDR3 sequences, roughly 34% seen once, with 15% to 20% in the top ten. Ten or more counts support this clonotype. What it binds is unknown. The chain has TRBV7-8 and TRBJ2-1; the D gene is possibly TRBD2 (6 bases). The sample in question was cultured PBMCs, obtained from culture after CMV antigen stimulation. This TCR derives from a human donor in good health (CMV status not recorded). Some clones in this sample may be carry-over from other donors' samples. Here the CDR3 reads CASSLAVGGSSYNEQFF. The CDR3, as DNA: TGTGCCAGCAGCTTAGCGGTCGGAGGGAGCTCCTACAATGAGCAGTTCTTC. The full variable domain, completed using reference TRBV7-8 and TRBJ2-1, is GAGVSQSPRYKVAKRGQDVALRCDPISGHVSLFWYQQALGQGPEFLTYFQNEAQLDKSGLPSDRFFAERPEGSVSTLKIQRTQQEDSAVYLCASSLAVGGSSYNEQFFGPGTRLTVL.